These 27 T cell receptor beta chains share one sample of origin, sequenced in a study of naive and memory T cell subsets. Findings and limits, study-wide: A few larger clonotypes appeared in naive repertoires, especially CD8, possibly memory cells re-expressing CD45RA.

The beta constant-region primer was an equimolar mix of two oligonucleotides covering TRBC1 and TRBC2. Four rounds of PCR amplified the ligated cDNA using nested alpha and beta constant-region primers plus SP2. One entry per CDR3 protein, called by TCRdb with MiXCR from the UMI-ligation and nested PCR reads. The table lists about 150,000 distinct CDR3 sequences, under 25% of them singletons, with less than 0.13% in the top ten. These TCRs are of unknown antigen specificity. Sequencing input: naive CD4+ T cells from blood. These receptors were collected from a human donor in good health.

In its sample, this clonotype was seen a few times. The genes are TRBV18 and TRBJ1-5, with 9 bases fitting TRBD1. Germline lookup yields CDR1 KGHSH and CDR2 LQKENI. The CDR3 runs to 15 residues. Trimming removed 6 bases from V and 2 bases from J; junction bases left unmatched: 5. This CDR3 reads CASSPDRGRNQPQHF. The DNA of the CDR3 is TGTGCCAGCTCCCCGGACAGGGGACGCAATCAGCCCCAGCATTTT.

Only a few counts were recorded for this clonotype. This chain joins TRBV5-1 and TRBJ2-3, with 7 positions matching TRBD2. The germline gives CDR1 SGHRS, CDR2 YFSETQ. Trimming removed 0 bases from V and 5 bases from J; junction bases left unmatched: 3. CDR3 length: 14 residues. In DNA, the CDR3 is TGCGCCAGCAGCTTGGCCCTAGCGGAAGATACGCAGTATTTT. Protein product: CASSLALAEDTQYF.

The chain combines TRBV4-1 with TRBJ2-7, with 8 bases identical to TRBD2. The germline CDR1 and CDR2 sequences are MGHRA and YSYEKL. This CDR3 is built from 16 residues. The ends lost 1 base at V and 4 bases at J; junction bases unmatched: 9. DNA for the CDR3: TGCGCCAGCAGCCAAGTGACCGGGACTAGTCGATACGAGCAGTACTTC. As protein: CASSQVTGTSRYEQYF.

This clonotype has just a few counts. The chain links TRBV5-1 to TRBJ1-2; D perhaps matches TRBD1 (5 bases). Germline V gives CDR1 SGHRS, CDR2 YFSETQ. V lost 3 bases and J 7 bases, leaving 10 bases between the germline ends. The CDR3 has 12 amino acids. In DNA form, the CDR3 reads TGCGCCAGCAGCTATGATCAGGGTGGCTACACCTTC. It translates to CASSYDQGGYTF.

This clonotype turned up a few times. V gene TRBV10-1 combines with J gene TRBJ2-1, with D possibly being TRBD1 or TRBD2 (5 bases each). This CDR3 is built from 14 residues. Germline loops: CDR1 WNHNN, CDR2 SYGVQD (reference sequence). V was pared by 3 bases and J by 0 bases, with 6 bases between. CDR3 sequence (DNA): TGCGCCAGCAGTGATGGGGGCTCCTACAATGAGCAGTTCTTC. This gives the protein CASSDGGSYNEQFF.

Details on this clonotype: A junction end diverges from the germline sequence, so it may reflect a read error. This rearrangement joins TRBV4-1 to TRBJ2-7; possible D gene TRBD1, 6 bases. The germline V gene encodes CDR1 MGHRA and CDR2 YSYEKL. The CDR3 runs 15 residues. The CDR3 region has the DNA TGCGCCAGCAGCCACCCGGGACAAATACCCTACGTGCAGTACTTC. This translates into CASSHPGQIPYVQYF.

This clonotype was found a few times. This rearrangement joins TRBV5-1 to TRBJ2-1; 10 nucleotides align to TRBD2. The junction had 12 bases not matched to a gene; V was cut back by 3 bases and J by 0 bases. The CDR3 length is 19 residues. Germline values: CDR1 SGHRS, CDR2 YFSETQ. The CDR3 reads CASSWTGGLASRSYNEQFF. The CDR3 nucleotides read TGCGCCAGCAGCTGGACCGGGGGACTAGCGTCTCGCTCCTACAATGAGCAGTTCTTC.

The V and J genes are TRBV20-1 and TRBJ2-1, with 7 positions matching TRBD2. The germline gives CDR1 DFQATT, CDR2 SNEGSKA (reference sequence). The J segment lost 2 bases and the V segment lost 0 bases, leaving 4 bases of the junction unmatched. CDR3 length: 15 residues. Here the CDR3 DNA reads TGCAGTGCTAGAGAGGGGCTAGCGGCCTACAATGAGCAGTTCTTC. It codes for CSAREGLAAYNEQFF.

This clonotype was seen only a few times. The rearrangement joins TRBV19 to TRBJ2-3; D is undetermined. The ends were cut back, 9 bases at V and 5 bases at J, with 21 bases in the middle. The CDR3 runs 15 residues. Germline V gene data show CDR1 as LNHDA and CDR2 as SQIVND (reference sequence). CDR3 sequence: CARDPLSDGEDTQYF. CDR3 nucleotide sequence: TGTGCCAGAGACCCTTTGAGCGACGGAGAAGATACGCAGTATTTT.

V and J are TRBV11-3 and TRBJ2-1; 9 bases match TRBD2. With V trimmed by 2 bases and J by 10 bases, 3 bases remained unmatched. The CDR3 is made up of 13 amino acids. CDR1 is SGHNT, CDR2 YENEEA, per germline. The CDR3 loop reads CASSLIGTSEQFF. Written as DNA, the CDR3 is TGTGCCAGCAGCTTAATTGGGACTAGCGAGCAGTTCTTC.

The genes are TRBV28 and TRBJ1-5; 9 bases fit TRBD1. The trim removed 3 bases at V and 5 bases at J, leaving 8 bases unmatched. Germline loops: CDR1 MDHEN, CDR2 SYDVKM. CDR3 length equals 16 residues. CDR3 DNA sequence: TGTGCCAGCAGTTTGGGTACAGGGGGCTTCGATCAGCCCCAGCATTTT. Translated: CASSLGTGGFDQPQHF.

A few counts support this clonotype. The J gene is TRBJ1-4, the V gene TRBV29-1; D unresolved. V lost 3 bases and J lost 6, with 5 bases in between. CDR3 size: 11 residues. Germline CDR1 reads SQVTM; CDR2 reads ANQGSEA. The DNA of the CDR3 is TGCAGCGTTGAGAGGGATGAAAAACTGTTTTTT. Residues: CSVERDEKLFF.

The gene calls are TRBV12-3 or TRBV12-4 and TRBJ1-3; unclear D gene. The CDR3 covers 16 residues. The V end lost 1 base, the J end lost 0 bases, and 10 bases lay between the germline ends. The CDR3, as DNA: TGTGCCAGCAGTTTAGGGACTGATTTCTCTGGAAACACCATATATTTT. It specifies CASSLGTDFSGNTIYF.

This clonotype appeared a few times. The chain carries TRBV11-2 and TRBJ1-5; no definite D call. The CDR3 covers 13 residues. With 3 bases removed from V and 2 bases from J, the gap between germline ends came to 5 bases. The V gene's germline CDR1 is SGHAT and CDR2 FQNNGV. The CDR3 region has the DNA TGTGCCAGCAGCTTCCGGGGCAATCAGCCCCAGCATTTT. Its protein is CASSFRGNQPQHF.

This clonotype came up a few times. J is TRBJ2-6 and V is TRBV27; maybe TRBD1 (6 bases). The V and J ends lost 7 bases and 0 bases respectively, with 13 bases between them. The CDR3 length is 16 residues. CDR1 and CDR2 (germline): MNHEY, SMNVEV (reference sequence). In nucleotides, the CDR3 is TGTGCCAGCACCCTGACAGGAACCTCTGGGGCCAACGTCCTGACTTTC. As protein: CASTLTGTSGANVLTF. The variable domain in full, with the rest retrieved from reference TRBV27 and TRBJ2-6, is EAQVTQNPRYLITVTGKKLTVTCSQNMNHEYMSWYRQDPGLGLRQIYYSMNVEVTDKGDVPEGYKVSRKEKRNFPLILESPSPNQTSLYFCASTLTGTSGANVLTFGAGSRLTVL.

This clonotype was seen only a few times. The chain recombines TRBV23-1 with TRBJ2-2; D remains ambiguous. TRBV23-1 is known as an ORF, though its function is uncertain. Trimming stripped 1 base from V and 7 bases from J, with 13 bases between. The CDR3 length is 15 residues. DNA for the CDR3: TGCGCCAGCAGTCAATTCCACTGCGAGGACGGGGAGCTGTTTTTT. Protein product: CASSQFHCEDGELFF.

In its sample, this clonotype was seen a few times. This chain connects TRBV29-1 to TRBJ1-2; no definite D call. The CDR3 covers 12 residues. Trimming removed 7 bases from V and 4 bases from J, with 13 bases in between. CDR1 is SQVTM and CDR2 is ANQGSEA in the germline V gene. Here the CDR3 DNA reads TGCAGCGCCATGGGAGGGAGCTATGGCTACACCTTC. Amino acids: CSAMGGSYGYTF. Full variable domain (missing parts from reference TRBV29-1 and TRBJ1-2): SAVISQKPSRDICQRGTSLTIQCQVDSQVTMMFWYRQQPGQSLTLIATANQGSEATYESGFVIDKFPISRPNLTFSTLTVSNMSPEDSSIYLCSAMGGSYGYTFGSGTRLTVV.

This clonotype was detected a few times. The gene calls are TRBV29-1 and TRBJ2-3; 7 bases are a match to TRBD1. Unmatched junction bases numbered 17, after V lost 8 bases and J lost 3 bases. The CDR3 length is 16 residues. Germline V lookup: CDR1 SQVTM, CDR2 ANQGSEA. In nucleotides, the CDR3 is TGCAGCCTCCAAGGGGTCCCGGGACAGTCGACAGATACGCAGTATTTT. Protein product: CSLQGVPGQSTDTQYF.

The chain employs TRBV6-6 and TRBJ2-3, with TRBD2 matching over 15 bases. The CDR3 spans 22 residues. V was clipped by 2 bases and J by 0 bases; unmatched bases: 15. Germline CDR1 reads MNHNY; CDR2 reads SVGAGI (reference sequence). CDR3 sequence: CASSYTARGTSGRMTSTDTQYF. The CDR3 region has the DNA TGTGCCAGCAGTTACACAGCCCGGGGGACTAGCGGGAGGATGACTAGCACAGATACGCAGTATTTT.

This clonotype was seen ten or more times. V and J are TRBV7-2 and TRBJ2-5, with D perhaps TRBD1 or TRBD2 (5 bases each). Trimming took 10 bases from V and 1 from J, leaving 16 bases between them. The length of the CDR3 is 14 residues. The germline gives CDR1 SGHTA, CDR2 FQGNSA. The CDR3 DNA reads TGTGCCACCACTAAGGGGAGAAGCCAAGAGACCCAGTACTTC. Translated: CATTKGRSQETQYF.

In DNA form, the CDR3 reads TGTGCCAGCAGCCACCGGGACGGACCCTTTGGCAATCAGCCCCAGCATTTT. Amino acid sequence: CASSHRDGPFGNQPQHF. This chain joins TRBV5-4 and TRBJ1-5, with a weak D call TRBD1 (5 bases). CDR1 is SGHNT and CDR2 is YYREEE in the germline V gene (reference sequence). Trimming pared 4 bases from V and 2 bases from J, leaving 19 bases between. The CDR3 spans 17 residues.

CDR3 nucleotides: TGTGCCAGCACCACCTCGTACAGAAGCAATCAGCCCCAGCATTTT. Translating it yields CASTTSYRSNQPQHF. The V and J genes are TRBV6-5 and TRBJ1-5, with D unresolved. CDR1 MNHEY and CDR2 SVGAGI come from the germline V gene. V was clipped by 7 bases and J by 1 base, with 14 bases between them. The length of the CDR3 is 15 residues.

This clonotype has a count of ten or more. DNA of the CDR3: TGCAGTGCTAAACGCGGTGGGAGAGTGAGTGAGCAGTACTTC. Translated, it gives CSAKRGGRVSEQYF. The rearrangement joins TRBV20-1 to TRBJ2-7, with D perhaps matching TRBD2 (5 bases). CDR1 and CDR2 from the germline V gene are DFQATT and SNEGSKA (reference sequence). The CDR3 runs to 14 residues. The V end was cut by 4 bases, the J end by 7 bases, with 20 bases between.

The genes are TRBV25-1 and TRBJ1-5, with unresolved D. The germline V gene encodes CDR1 MGHDK and CDR2 SYGVNS. Trimming removed 3 bases from V and 4 bases from J, with 10 bases in between. The CDR3 sequence is 14 residues long. The CDR3 DNA follows: TGTGCCAGCAGTGATACGGGGTTTAATCAGCCCCAGCATTTT. This encodes CASSDTGFNQPQHF. Looking up the rest from reference TRBV25-1 and TRBJ1-5 gives the full variable domain: EADIYQTPRYLVIGTGKKITLECSQTMGHDKMYWYQQDPGMELHLIHYSYGVNSTEKGDLSSESTVSRIRTEHFPLTLESARPSHTSQYLCASSDTGFNQPQHFGDGTRLSIL.

Many counts were recorded for this clonotype. V gene TRBV20-1 combines with J gene TRBJ2-5; no reliable D call. Germline loops: CDR1 DFQATT, CDR2 SNEGSKA (reference sequence). The CDR3 is made up of 13 amino acids. With 3 bases removed from V and 3 bases from J, the gap between germline ends came to 11 bases. The CDR3 sequence is CSASWARKETQYF. CDR3 in DNA: TGCAGTGCTAGTTGGGCAAGAAAAGAGACCCAGTACTTC.

The table lists this clonotype with a count of one. The chain uses TRBV6-6 and TRBJ2-1; D is possibly TRBD2 (7 bases). The germline V gene encodes CDR1 MNHNY and CDR2 SVGAGI (reference sequence). This CDR3 spans 18 amino acids. Trimming pared 4 bases from V and 2 bases from J, leaving 21 bases between. CDR3 sequence reads: CASSLPGGQGIAYNEQFF. The CDR3 DNA is TGTGCCAGCAGTTTACCCGGGGGGCAGGGTATCGCCTACAATGAGCAGTTCTTC.

The gene calls are TRBV3-1 and TRBJ2-2; D not resolved. This CDR3 comprises 14 residues. Trimming removed 4 bases from V and 7 bases from J, with 13 bases in between. Germline V gives CDR1 LGHDT, CDR2 YNNKEL (reference sequence). CDR3 DNA sequence: TGTGCCAGCAGCCCCCTCACCTCGAGCGGGGAGCTGTTTTTT. As protein: CASSPLTSSGELFF.